This record concerns one TCR beta chain sequence. This record comes from a study of blood T cell repertoires in COVID-19. Whole-study context: In each case, the material was cDNA or gDNA derived from T cells, B-cell-depleted T cells, or PBMCs.

Original handling: Amplification of reference gene primers provided the estimated nucleated cell counts. Generated by immunoSEQ multiplex PCR, the TCRdb table keeps only in-frame clones and is missing some. The V and J calls and the clone size are those of that table, but D and trimming were determined from the DNA. The sample records hundreds of thousands of clones, more than 70% being singletons. Living in 20 to 30 US areas, the participants were between roughly 18 and 90 years of age. Participants' own reports of clinical history determined their cohort assignment. Germline V gives CDR1 MDHEN, CDR2 SYDVKM. CDR3 size: 17 residues. Trimming cost V 3 bases and J 6 bases, with 18 bases left between them.

The chain couples TRBV28 to TRBJ1-6; D is unresolved. This clonotype was obtained from a woman between 50 and 59 years old who had recovered from COVID-19. The sequencing sample was made of PBMCs or T cells enriched from blood (not recorded which). The CDR3 DNA follows: TGTGCCAGCAGTTTCCTTAAAACAGTCAGAATTAATTCACCCCTCCACTTT. As protein: CASSFLKTVRINSPLHF.